This note documents a single T cell receptor beta chain sequence. Time point indicated: sample taken at primary tumor resection. The sample originates from a study of spatial heterogeneity in lung cancer. TCRdb processed the 5' RACE reads anew with MiXCR; each CDR3 protein has one entry. The data hold under 85,000 distinct CDR3 sequences, with roughly 8% observed a single time. With 1 base removed from V and 5 bases from J, the gap between germline ends came to 15 bases. Germline values: CDR1 SGHRS, CDR2 YFSETQ. The length of the CDR3 is 15 residues. Specimen: PBMCs, collected at surgery. This rearrangement joins TRBV5-1 to TRBJ1-2; D not certain. The TCR originated in a male donor with early-stage non-small cell lung cancer. CDR3 in amino acids: CASSLSSLGRYGYTF. The DNA for the CDR3 is TGCGCCAGCAGCTTGTCTTCCCTAGGGAGGTATGGCTACACCTTC. Variable domain in full (rest from reference TRBV5-1 and TRBJ1-2): KAGVTQTPRYLIKTRGQQVTLSCSPISGHRSVSWYQQTPGQGLQFLFEYFSETQRNKGNFPGRFSGRQFSNSRSEMNVSTLELGDSALYLCASSLSSLGRYGYTFGSGTRLTVV.